Sequencing of this TCR beta chain was carried out in a study of identical twins. Germline lookup yields CDR1 DFQATT and CDR2 SNEGSKA (reference sequence). This CDR3 is 16 amino acids long. Study-wide results and limits: Recombination models fit unrelated individuals' TCR alpha sharing but underestimated twins'. Cross-sectional statistical analysis was relied on for the conclusions, without the same donors being followed.

Concerning this clonotype itself: Its specificity is unknown. Mismatch with germline at one junction end may stem from a read error.

TCRdb independently ran MiXCR on the 5' RACE reads; one entry per CDR3 protein. Altogether some 790,000 distinct CDR3 sequences are present, roughly 18% being singletons, with the ten largest covering about an eighth. Another study also made use of these data, one on T cells expressing NK-cell markers. According to that study: It was sorted CD3+CD56-NKG2C+, CD3+CD56+NKG2C- and CD3+CD56+NKG2C+ T cells that provided the TCR beta repertoires. In several experiments, an anti-gamma-delta TCR antibody restricted sorting to alpha-beta TCR T cells.

The sample consisted of PBMCs. The sequence derives from a young woman in good health. This chain connects TRBV20-1 to TRBJ2-7; 7 nucleotides align to TRBD2. The DNA of the CDR3 is TGCTGTGCTAGAGGGGTGCTAGCGGCGTCACGCTACGAGCAGTACTTC. Its translation: CCARGVLAASRYEQYF.